This T cell receptor beta chain was identified during a study of regulatory T cells in long-lasting Graves disease. Ten or more counts support this clonotype. Arm-PCR of CDR3 regions with iRepertoire HTBI primers generated TCR beta libraries. TCRdb passed the multiplex PCR reads through MiXCR, listing each CDR3 protein once. Of about 380,000 distinct CDR3 sequences in the sample, around 16% were seen once. V was shortened by 1 base and J by 5 bases, with 14 bases between the two germline ends. There are 15 residues in the CDR3. Germline loops: CDR1 SGHTA, CDR2 FQGNSA. Time point noted: newly diagnosed GD, antithyroid drugs for less than 3 months. Scientists built the TCR library using RNA that was extracted from PBMCs.

This clonotype originated in a female donor with Graves disease. Specimen: peripheral blood mononuclear cells (PBMCs), collected at new diagnosis, from a patient treated with antithyroid drugs. V gene TRBV7-2 combines with J gene TRBJ2-5; possibly TRBD1 for D (6 bases). The CDR3 DNA follows: TGTGCCAGCAGCTTAGTATCTGGGGGCGGGGAGACCCAGTACTTC. Its translation is CASSLVSGGGETQYF.